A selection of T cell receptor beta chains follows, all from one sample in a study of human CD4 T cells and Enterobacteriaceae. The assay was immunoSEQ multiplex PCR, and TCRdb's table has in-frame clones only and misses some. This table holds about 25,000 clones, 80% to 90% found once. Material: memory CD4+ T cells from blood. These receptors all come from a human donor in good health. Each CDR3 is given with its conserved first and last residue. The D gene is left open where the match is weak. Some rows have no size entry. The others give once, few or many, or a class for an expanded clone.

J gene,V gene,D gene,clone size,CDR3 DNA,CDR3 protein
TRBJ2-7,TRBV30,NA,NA,TGTGCCTGGAGTGTACCAGGGGTCGAGCAGTACTTC,CAWSVPGVEQYF
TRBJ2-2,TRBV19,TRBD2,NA,TGTGCCAGTAATATACTAGCGGGGACCCTCGGGGAGCTGTTTTTT,CASNILAGTLGELFF
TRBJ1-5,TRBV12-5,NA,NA,TGTGCTAGCAGACACGGATTGGCCCAGCATTTT,CASRHGLAQHF
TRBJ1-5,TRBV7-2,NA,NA,TGTGCCAGCAGCACAAGTGCAGGGGAACGGCCCCAGCATTTT,CASSTSAGERPQHF
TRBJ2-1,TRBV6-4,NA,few,TGTGCCAGCAGTGTGTGGGGGCTTTCCTACAATGAGCAGTTCTTC,CASSVWGLSYNEQFF
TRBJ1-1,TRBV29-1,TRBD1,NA,TGCAGCGTTGCCGGGGCAGGGGGCAGGGCGGGCACTGAAGCTTTCTTT,CSVAGAGGRAGTEAFF
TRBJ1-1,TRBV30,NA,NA,TGTGCCTGGAGCGGAGACAGAAGAGAAGCTTTCTTT,CAWSGDRREAFF
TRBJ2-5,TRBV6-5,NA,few,TGTGCCAGCAGTTACTCGACCCGCCTGGGGGCCCAGTACTTC,CASSYSTRLGAQYF
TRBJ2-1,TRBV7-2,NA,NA,TGTGCCAGCAGCGCTAGACTAGGGGGCCACAATGAGCAGTTCTTC,CASSARLGGHNEQFF
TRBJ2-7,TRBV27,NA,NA,TGTGCCAGCAGTCCGGACAGAAGCTCCTACGAGCAGTACTTC,CASSPDRSSYEQYF
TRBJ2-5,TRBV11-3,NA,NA,TGTGCCAGCAGCTTATCAGAGACCCAGTACTTC,CASSLSETQYF
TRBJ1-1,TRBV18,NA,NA,TGTGCCAGCTCACCAGGGATGAACACTGAAGCTTTCTTT,CASSPGMNTEAFF
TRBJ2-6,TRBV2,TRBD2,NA,TGTGCCAGCCAGGCGGCTAGCGGGAGGTCTGGGGCCAACGTCCTGACTTTC,CASQAASGRSGANVLTF
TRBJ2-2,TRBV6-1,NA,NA,TGTGCCAGCAGTGAACAGGGAAACACCGGGGAGCTGTTTTTT,CASSEQGNTGELFF
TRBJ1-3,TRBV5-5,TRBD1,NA,TGTGCCAGCAGGAACTTCCGGGACAGGGGGTCGGGTGGAAACACCATATATTTT,CASRNFRDRGSGGNTIYF
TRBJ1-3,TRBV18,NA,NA,TGTGCCAGCTCACCGGGCGCGAACTCTGGAAACACCATATATTTT,CASSPGANSGNTIYF
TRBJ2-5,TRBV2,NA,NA,TGTGCCAGCACCAGGTCGACTAGTCCAGAAGAGACCCAGTACTTC,CASTRSTSPEETQYF
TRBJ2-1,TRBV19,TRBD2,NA,TGTGCCACGGAGAGCACTAGCGGGAGAGGGGCTGAGCAGTTCTTC,CATESTSGRGAEQFF
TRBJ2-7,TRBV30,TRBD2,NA,TGTGCCTGCTCAACGGGGGGTAGTGTGGTCCACGAGCAGTACTTC,CACSTGGSVVHEQYF
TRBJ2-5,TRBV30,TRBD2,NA,TGTGCCTGGAGTACACAGACTAGCGGGAGTCGAGAGACCCAGTACTTC,CAWSTQTSGSRETQYF
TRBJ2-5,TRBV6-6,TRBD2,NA,TGTGCCAGCACCACAACCGGGGGGGGACTTAAAGAGACCCAGTACTTC,CASTTTGGGLKETQYF
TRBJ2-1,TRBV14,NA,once,TGTGCCAGCAGCCAAGCTCCATATCTCCCCCAGTTCTTC,CASSQAPYLPQFF
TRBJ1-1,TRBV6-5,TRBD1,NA,TGTGCCAGCAGTTACCGTAACAGGGGCTTGAACACTGAAGCTTTCTTT,CASSYRNRGLNTEAFF
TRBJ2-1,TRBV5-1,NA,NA,TGCGCCAGCAGCTTGCCCTCCGGGAGTTCCTACAATGAGCAGTTCTTC,CASSLPSGSSYNEQFF
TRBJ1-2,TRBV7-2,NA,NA,TGTGCCAGCAGCTTAGCAGGGTTTGGCTATGGCTACACCTTC,CASSLAGFGYGYTF
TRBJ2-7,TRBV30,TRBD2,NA,TGTGCCTGGAATATACCGGGACTAGGACCCCCACGAAGCTACGAGCAGTACTTC,CAWNIPGLGPPRSYEQYF
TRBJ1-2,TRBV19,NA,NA,TGTGCCAGTAGTATTACGGGAATACAGGGAGGCTACACCTTC,CASSITGIQGGYTF
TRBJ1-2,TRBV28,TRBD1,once,TGTGCCAGCAGGTTAGGGGGCGGTGGCTACACCTTC,CASRLGGGGYTF
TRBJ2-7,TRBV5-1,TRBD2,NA,TGCGCCAGCAGCCGATCTTTGGCTAGCGGGAGTTACGAGCAGTACTTC,CASSRSLASGSYEQYF
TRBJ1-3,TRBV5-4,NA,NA,TGTGCCAGCAGCCGCCAGGGGCTCTCTGGAAACACCATATATTTT,CASSRQGLSGNTIYF
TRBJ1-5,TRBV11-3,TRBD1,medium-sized,TGTGCCAGCAGCACCCCGGGACAGGGGAATCAGCCCCAGCATTTT,CASSTPGQGNQPQHF
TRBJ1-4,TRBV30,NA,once,TGTGCCTGGAGAGCAACAGGGTTCGGGGGTGAAAAACTGTTTTTT,CAWRATGFGGEKLFF
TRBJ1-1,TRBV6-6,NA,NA,TGTGCCAGCAGTTACCTAGAGGTATCGGTCACTGAAGCTTTCTTT,CASSYLEVSVTEAFF
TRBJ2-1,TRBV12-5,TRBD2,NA,TGTGCTAGTGGGAGTAGCGGGGGGCAGAACAATGAGCAGTTCTTC,CASGSSGGQNNEQFF
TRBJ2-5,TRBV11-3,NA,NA,TGTGCCAGCAGCCCATCACGGGGCCGGCAGACCCAGTACTTC,CASSPSRGRQTQYF
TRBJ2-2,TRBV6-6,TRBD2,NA,TGTGCCAGCAGGGCAATGCGGGGGGGCCACACCGGGGAGCTGTTTTTT,CASRAMRGGHTGELFF
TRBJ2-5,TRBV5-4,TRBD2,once,TGTGCCAGCAGCTTAGCGGGGGGCACCCAAGAGACCCAGTACTTC,CASSLAGGTQETQYF
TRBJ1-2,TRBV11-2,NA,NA,TGTGCCAGCAGCCAAGGTCAGGCCTGGGGCTACACCTTC,CASSQGQAWGYTF
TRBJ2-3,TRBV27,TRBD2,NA,TGTGCCAGCAGCCATACTAGCGGGCAGGGGACAGATACGCAGTATTTT,CASSHTSGQGTDTQYF
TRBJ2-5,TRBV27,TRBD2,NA,TGTGCCAGCAAGTATAGCGGGAGCAGAGAGACCCAGTACTTC,CASKYSGSRETQYF
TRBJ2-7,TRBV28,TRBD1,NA,TGTGCCAGCAGTCCCTCGGGACAGGGAGGCAACGAGCAGTACTTC,CASSPSGQGGNEQYF
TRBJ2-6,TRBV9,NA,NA,TGTGCCAGCAGCGTACCTGGGGCCAACGTCCTGACTTTC,CASSVPGANVLTF
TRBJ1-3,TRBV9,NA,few,TGTGCCAGCAGCGTACACGGCTCTGGAAACACCATATATTTT,CASSVHGSGNTIYF
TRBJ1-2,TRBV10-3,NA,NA,TGTGCCATCAGTGAGGACAGCTATGGCTACACCTTC,CAISEDSYGYTF
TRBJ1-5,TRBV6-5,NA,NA,TGTGCCAGCAGACCGCGACAGCACAATCAGCCCCAGCATTTT,CASRPRQHNQPQHF
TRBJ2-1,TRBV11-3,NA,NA,TGTGCCAGCAGCTTACGTCTAACTCAAGCCAATGAGCAGTTCTTC,CASSLRLTQANEQFF
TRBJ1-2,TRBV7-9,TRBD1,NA,TGTGCCAGCAGCTCGGGACAGCTTAACTATGGCTACACCTTC,CASSSGQLNYGYTF
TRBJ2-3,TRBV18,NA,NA,TGTGCCAGCTCACCTAGCTTCCGGGGAAGCACAGATACGCAGTATTTT,CASSPSFRGSTDTQYF
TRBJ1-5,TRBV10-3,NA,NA,TGTGCCAGCGGGTCCACCACCAATCAGCCCCAGCATTTT,CASGSTTNQPQHF